A single T cell receptor beta chain is shown here with its context. Germline CDR1 and CDR2: MNHEY and SVGAGI. Trimming removed 6 bases at V and 5 bases at J, with 13 bases between. The CDR3 loop spans 13 amino acids. This sample is part of a study of blood T cell repertoires in COVID-19. About the study: In each case, the material was cDNA or gDNA derived from T cells, B-cell-depleted T cells, or PBMCs.

Everyone who took part was about 18 to 90 years old, and they came from 20 to 25 US areas. As processed by the authors: How many nucleated cells were present was estimated from reference gene primer amplification. Assay used: immunoSEQ multiplex PCR; TCRdb lists only in-frame clones, some missing. V, J and clone size are taken as reported in that table, and D and trimming were inferred from the DNA itself. This sample yields over 200,000 clones, of which around 92% are seen a single time; approximately 4.3% belongs to the top ten. The TCR sequence derives from a woman aged 25 to 39 with acute COVID-19. This chain connects TRBV6-5 to TRBJ1-1; D is undetermined. Material for sequencing was PBMCs or T cells enriched from blood (not recorded which). In DNA form, the CDR3 reads TGTGCCAGCAGCCCCCTTGGCCGAACTGAAGCTTTCTTT. Residues: CASSPLGRTEAFF.